This T cell receptor (beta chain) was sequenced in a study of graft-versus-host responses after intestinal transplantation (dated by TCRdb to the early 2020s). Some background on the complete study: The transplants that recipients received were multivisceral, liver-intestinal, or isolated intestinal. All recipients received anti-thymocyte globulin induction followed by maintenance tacrolimus and steroids for roughly three years. Bulk TCR-beta CDR3 sequencing was used to track graft-versus-host and host-versus-graft alloreactive T cell clones in the graft, circulation and bone marrow after intestinal transplantation. To identify alloreactive clones, pre-transplant mixed lymphocyte reaction products were sequenced and then compared with unstimulated pre-transplant donor and recipient T cells. A cohort of fewer than 25 intestinal transplant recipients, including one retransplant, was enrolled, and a few patients lacking pretransplant specimens were excluded. A peak of at least 4% donor T cells among recipient peripheral blood mononuclear cells was the definition used for donor T cell macrochimerism. Rather than going through the commercial service, samples from three later patients were sequenced in-house on an Illumina MiSeq and processed with MiXCR. The research as a whole found: Early after transplant, declines in HvG clones were associated with peak levels of circulating GvH clones. The relatively low number and heterogeneity of intestinal transplant patients limited the conclusions. High GvH to HvG T cell clonal ratios were observed in the allografts of patients with donor T cell macrochimerism. GvH clones were detected in recipient bone marrow, and some of these GvH clones were observed earlier in ileal mucosa or blood, consistent with an intestinal mucosal origin.

The time point tag for this specimen amounts to: cells obtained before transplantation from donor or recipient. CD3+CD4+ and CD3+CD8+ populations were FACS-sorted from unstimulated pre-transplant donor and recipient cells taken from spleen or lymph nodes. On this clone: Its antigen is unknown. No qualities accompany the bases; no much larger clone lies one base away.

The germline V gene (reference sequence) yields LNHNV for CDR1 and YYDKDF for CDR2. Including the terminal cysteine and phenylalanine, the CDR3 comprises 18 residues. Here the CDR3 DNA is all that survives: 54 bases in frame from base 1. Relative to germline, V is missing 0 bases and J is missing 1 base, with 5 bases of the junction outside any gene match. Library preparation was by the immunoSEQ multiplex PCR assay. For most patients, genomic DNA was isolated using the Qiagen DNeasy Blood and Tissue Kit and was shipped frozen to Adaptive Biotechnologies for TCR sequencing. Adaptive Biotechnologies carried out high-throughput TCR-beta CDR3 sequencing of genomic DNA for most patients. Per the source publication's procedure: Adaptive's ImmunoSEQ software supplied the TCR sequencing data for around 19 patients, while MiXCR and VDJtools were used to process a few other patients. To correct CD4 versus CD8 sorting errors, sequences present in both subsets at a frequency ratio below 5:1 were removed. CDR3 nucleotide sequences shared between donor and recipient were removed because the origin of such sequences could not be assigned. To be classed as alloreactive, a clone needed at least 2-fold expansion over unstimulated cells and a minimum CFSE-low frequency of 0.002% (template counts) or 0.001% (read counts). A clone was considered mappable if detected in the sequenced pre-transplant spleen, lymph node, or MLR CFSE-low populations of the donor or recipient. Cumulative frequency of alloreactive clones was calculated as a percentage of all sequences weighted by copy number. TCRdb took this table from immuneACCESS and kept in-frame rearrangements with V and J called. Such tables lack part of the clones; where checked against another copy, unresolved V genes explain under half of the gap, and the rest is unexplained. D and trimming come from the DNA, and the V and J calls and clone size come from that table. The sample table contains around 110,000 clones; only one count was recorded for 90% of them. About 0.18% of the sample is held by the ten biggest clonotypes.

The sequenced sample was unstimulated CD4+ T cells sorted from spleen or lymph node cells, obtained before intestinal transplant. The chain joins TRBV15 to TRBJ2-5; a stretch of 13 junction bases matches TRBD2. This clonotype was sampled from a human donor who received an intestinal transplant. The CDR3 region reads CATSRDGTSGMGQETQYF. The sequenced DNA is TGTGCCACCAGCAGAGATGGGACTAGCGGGATGGGCCAAGAGACCCAGTACTTC.